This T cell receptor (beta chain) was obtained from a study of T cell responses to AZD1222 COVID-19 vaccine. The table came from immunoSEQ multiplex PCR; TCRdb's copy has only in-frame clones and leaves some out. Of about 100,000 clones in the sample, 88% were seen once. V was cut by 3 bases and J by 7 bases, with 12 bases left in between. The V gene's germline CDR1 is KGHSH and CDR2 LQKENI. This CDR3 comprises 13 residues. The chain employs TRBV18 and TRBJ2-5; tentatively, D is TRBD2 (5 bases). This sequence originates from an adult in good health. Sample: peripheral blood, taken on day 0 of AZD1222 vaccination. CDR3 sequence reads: CASSPGGWGTQYF. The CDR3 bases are TGTGCCAGCTCACCCGGAGGATGGGGGACCCAGTACTTC.